The 28 T cell receptor beta chains listed next were all sequenced from one sample in a study of OX40 agonist ivuxolimab in advanced cancers. Repertoires were generated with immunoSEQ multiplex PCR, while TCRdb's copy carries only in-frame clones and drops some. The sample yields about 75,000 clones, around 83% seen once. The sample was CD4+ or CD8+ T cells sorted from blood, taken in a trial of the OX40 agonist ivuxolimab. Every receptor here comes from an adult with an advanced solid tumor such as melanoma, head and neck, liver or kidney cancer.

The J gene is TRBJ2-2, the V gene TRBV6-5, with 7 positions matching TRBD2. After removal of 2 bases from V and 2 bases from J, the junction contained 5 bases not matched to a gene. CDR1 and CDR2 from the germline V gene are MNHEY and SVGAGI. The CDR3 totals 16 residues. The CDR3 is CASSYILAANTGELFF. The DNA of the CDR3 is TGTGCCAGCAGTTACATCCTAGCGGCCAACACCGGGGAGCTGTTTTTT.

This clone occurred a few times. The chain links TRBV5-5 to TRBJ2-7, with D possibly matching TRBD1 (6 bases). The CDR3 contains 15 residues. Between the trimmed V and J ends, which lost 2 bases and 3 bases, there was a span of 15 bases. Germline V gene sequence: CDR1 SGHKS, CDR2 YYEKEE (reference sequence). The CDR3 spells CASSFQGPPNYEQYF. DNA of the CDR3: TGTGCCAGCAGCTTTCAGGGGCCCCCGAACTACGAGCAGTACTTC.

J is TRBJ2-5 and V is TRBV19, with TRBD1 identical over 7 bases. CDR1 and CDR2 (germline): LNHDA, SQIVND (reference sequence). The CDR3 is 17 residues long. V was pared by 10 bases and J by 2 bases, with 19 bases of the junction left unmatched. The CDR3 DNA is TGTGCCACCCCCCAACATGAGACAGGGCAAAATCAAGAGACCCAGTACTTC. Translating gives CATPQHETGQNQETQYF.

V and J are TRBV2 and TRBJ2-4; D is ambiguous. The germline gives CDR1 SNHLY, CDR2 FYNNEI. Deletions cut 3 bases from V and 1 base from J, with 7 bases between. This CDR3 is built from 14 residues. The CDR3 protein is CASSELGAKNIQYF. Written as DNA, the CDR3 is TGTGCCAGCAGTGAGTTGGGGGCCAAAAACATTCAGTACTTC.

This chain joins TRBV2 and TRBJ2-7, with 9 bases lining up with TRBD2. This CDR3 contains 13 residues. V was pared by 7 bases and J by 9 bases, with 10 bases of the junction left unmatched. Germline lookup yields CDR1 SNHLY and CDR2 FYNNEI. CDR3 sequence: CASTLSGREGQYF. CDR3 nucleotides: TGTGCCAGCACTTTAAGCGGGCGGGAGGGGCAGTACTTC.

This chain connects TRBV27 to TRBJ2-1, with 7 bases identical to TRBD2. The CDR3 runs to 18 residues. V trimming: 7 bases; J trimming: 4 bases; junction bases outside the gene matches: 19. Germline-derived CDR1 and CDR2 are MNHEY and SMNVEV (reference sequence). The CDR3 region is CASTLRVSGRERYNEQFF. The CDR3 bases are TGTGCCAGCACCTTAAGGGTGTCAGGGCGGGAGCGGTACAATGAGCAGTTCTTC.

The chain is built from TRBV7-8 and TRBJ2-7; 11 nucleotides match TRBD1. This CDR3 contains 15 residues. Losses at the gene ends were 4 bases for V and 2 bases for J; bases not matched to a gene: 4. Germline-derived CDR1 and CDR2 are SGHVS and FQNEAQ. CDR3 DNA sequence: TGTGCCAGCAGCTGGGACAGGGGGGTACCCTACGAGCAGTACTTC. Encoded protein: CASSWDRGVPYEQYF.

This clone came up once. V and J are TRBV5-8 and TRBJ2-5; D unresolved. The germline V and J ends were trimmed by 0 bases and 4 bases, with 19 bases remaining between them. The germline V gene has CDR1 SGHTS and CDR2 YDEGEE. The CDR3 length is 17 residues. CDR3 in amino acids: CASSLARTRSVGETQYF. CDR3 sequence (DNA): TGTGCCAGCAGCTTGGCCCGAACGAGGTCCGTTGGAGAGACCCAGTACTTC.

The chain carries TRBV11-3 and TRBJ2-7; D may be TRBD1 (5 bases). CDR3 length: 13 residues. Trimming removed 5 bases at V and 3 bases at J, with 11 bases between. Germline assignment: CDR1 SGHNT and CDR2 YENEEA. The CDR3 DNA follows: TGTGCCAGCAGCCTCCGACAGTACTACGAGCAGTACTTC. Translated, it gives CASSLRQYYEQYF.

This clone is a singleton in its sample. V is TRBV19 and J is TRBJ1-3; D might be TRBD1 (6 bases). The V and J ends lost 5 bases and 2 bases respectively, with 10 bases between them. Germline V CDR1 and CDR2: LNHDA, SQIVND (reference sequence). This CDR3 has 14 amino acids. The CDR3 nucleotides are TGTGCCAGTAGTCAGGGGTTGACTGGAAACACCATATATTTT. The encoded protein is CASSQGLTGNTIYF. Full variable domain (remainder filled in from reference TRBV19 and TRBJ1-3): DGGITQSPKYLFRKEGQNVTLSCEQNLNHDAMYWYRQDPGQGLRLIYYSQIVNDFQKGDIAEGYSVSREKKESFPLTVTSAQKNPTAFYLCASSQGLTGNTIYFGEGSWLTVV.

The chain is built from TRBV6-5 and TRBJ1-3; D may be TRBD1 (6 bases). CDR3 size: 15 residues. The V end was cut by 6 bases, the J end by 1 base, with 13 bases between. Per germline, CDR1 MNHEY and CDR2 SVGAGI. CDR3 sequence reads: CASSPRGVSGNTIYF. The CDR3 region has the DNA TGTGCCAGCAGCCCCAGGGGCGTATCTGGAAACACCATATATTTT.

The chain recombines TRBV7-2 with TRBJ1-1; 10 bases line up with TRBD1. V gave up 4 bases and J gave up 4 bases; unmatched junction bases: 12. Per germline, CDR1 SGHTA and CDR2 FQGNSA. The CDR3 totals 17 residues. DNA of the CDR3: TGTGCCAGCAGCTCCACCTGGACAGGGGGGGATAGCACTGAAGCTTTCTTT. Its translation is CASSSTWTGGDSTEAFF.

This clone appeared a single time. V gene TRBV29-1 combines with J gene TRBJ1-2; a possible D gene is TRBD1 (6 bases). The ends were cut back, 3 bases at V and 4 bases at J, with 12 bases in the middle. The CDR3 has 13 amino acids. Germline V CDR1 and CDR2: SQVTM, ANQGSEA. The CDR3 DNA sequence: TGCAGCGTTGACTCCCCAGGGGCCTATGGCTACACCTTC. Translated: CSVDSPGAYGYTF.

The chain couples TRBV10-3 to TRBJ2-2; weak D call: TRBD2 (5 bases). This CDR3 has 14 residues. Germline values: CDR1 ENHRY, CDR2 SYGVKD. Trimming stripped 5 bases from V and 6 bases from J, with 13 bases between. This CDR3 reads CAISYLAEAGELFF. In DNA, the CDR3 is TGTGCCATCAGTTATCTAGCCGAAGCCGGGGAGCTGTTTTTT.

With respect to this clone: Other DNA sequences in this specimen translate into the identical CDR3. This rearrangement joins TRBV28 to TRBJ1-2, with D unresolved. Trimming pared 3 bases from V and 4 bases from J, leaving 6 bases between. Germline lookup yields CDR1 MDHEN and CDR2 SYDVKM. The CDR3 is made up of 12 amino acids. The CDR3 DNA reads TGTGCCAGCAGTTTGGGCACCTATGGCTACACCTTC. It encodes CASSLGTYGYTF.

The sample holds one count of this clone. The chain combines TRBV5-1 with TRBJ2-2, with 11 bases aligning to TRBD2. CDR1 SGHRS and CDR2 YFSETQ come from the germline V gene. Trimming at V came to 5 bases and at J to 2 bases, leaving 2 bases not matched to a gene. This CDR3 is 15 amino acids long. The CDR3 loop is CASRTSGTNTGELFF. The CDR3 nucleotides are TGCGCCAGCAGGACTAGCGGGACAAACACCGGGGAGCTGTTTTTT.

This chain uses TRBV4-1 with TRBJ2-6; no reliable D call. V was cut by 1 base and J by 2 bases, with 9 bases left in between. CDR3 length: 16 residues. Germline CDR1 reads MGHRA; CDR2 reads YSYEKL. The CDR3 DNA reads TGCGCCAGCAGCCAAGGCTCCTGGGCTGGGGCCAACGTCCTGACTTTC. As protein: CASSQGSWAGANVLTF.

The CDR3 nucleotides are TGTGCCAGTAGCCCTTCTCCGGACTACGAGCAGTACTTC. It codes for CASSPSPDYEQYF. The rearrangement links TRBV19 to TRBJ2-7; D is uncertain. V was trimmed by 6 bases and J by 3 bases, leaving 12 bases between them. The CDR3 is 13 residues long. Germline CDR1 is LNHDA and CDR2 is SQIVND (reference sequence).

V gene TRBV18 combines with J gene TRBJ2-3; TRBD2 matches at 12 bases. The CDR3 spans 15 residues. Germline V gene lookup returns CDR1 KGHSH and CDR2 LQKENI. V dropped 2 bases and J dropped 5; count of bases not matched to a gene: 2. The CDR3 sequence: CASSPSTSGGDTQYF. Here the CDR3 DNA reads TGTGCCAGCTCACCATCGACTAGCGGGGGAGATACGCAGTATTTT.

V gene TRBV2 combines with J gene TRBJ1-1; TRBD1 aligns across 8 bases. CDR1 and CDR2 from the germline V gene are SNHLY and FYNNEI. J gave up 4 bases and V 7 bases, and 5 bases lay outside the gene matches. The CDR3 spans 13 residues. Written as DNA, the CDR3 is TGTGCCAGCAAAGGCCAGGGGGCCACTGAAGCTTTCTTT. Amino acids: CASKGQGATEAFF.

The chain uses TRBV27 and TRBJ2-3; 8 nucleotides match TRBD1. This CDR3 has 13 residues. V dropped 5 bases and J dropped 4; count of bases not matched to a gene: 2. CDR1 MNHEY and CDR2 SMNVEV come from the germline V gene (reference sequence). The CDR3 sequence: CASSHRGADTQYF. CDR3 nucleotides: TGTGCCAGCAGTCACAGGGGGGCAGATACGCAGTATTTT.

This chain uses TRBV5-4 with TRBJ1-2; 7 nucleotides line up with TRBD1. With 4 bases clipped from V and 4 bases from J, the junction kept 4 bases outside the gene matches. CDR3 length: 13 residues. Per the germline V gene, CDR1 is SGHNT and CDR2 is YYREEE (reference sequence). The CDR3 DNA is TGTGCCAGCAGCACGACAGGGTTCTATGGCTACACCTTC. Translated: CASSTTGFYGYTF.

This clone was seen a few times. The V gene is TRBV28, the J gene TRBJ1-4, with D possibly matching TRBD1 (6 bases). This CDR3 contains 14 residues. The V and J ends lost 5 bases and 6 bases respectively, with 13 bases between them. Germline V CDR1 and CDR2: MDHEN, SYDVKM. Here the CDR3 reads CASSATGQDEKLFF. The CDR3 bases are TGTGCCAGCAGTGCCACAGGGCAGGATGAAAAACTGTTTTTT.

The chain employs TRBV2 and TRBJ1-2, with D uncertain. Trimming shortened V by 6 bases and J by 4 bases, and 9 bases separated the two germline ends. Germline V gene lookup returns CDR1 SNHLY and CDR2 FYNNEI. This CDR3 comprises 12 residues. The CDR3 loop reads CASREEGYGYTF. In DNA form, the CDR3 reads TGTGCCAGCAGGGAGGAAGGCTATGGCTACACCTTC.

The rearrangement joins TRBV7-8 to TRBJ1-1; tentative D call: TRBD1 (6 bases). In germline, CDR1 is SGHVS, CDR2 FQNEAQ. This CDR3 contains 16 residues. Deletions cut 3 bases from V and 4 bases from J, with 18 bases between. The CDR3, as DNA: TGTGCCAGCAGCTTTACAGGGCGATGGTTGGGCACTGAAGCTTTCTTT. As protein: CASSFTGRWLGTEAFF.

The V and J genes are TRBV4-2 and TRBJ1-1; TRBD1 matches 8 bases. In germline, CDR1 is LGHNA, CDR2 YNFKEQ. The CDR3 totals 14 residues. Trimming took 5 bases from V and 3 from J; bases not matched to a gene: 5. CDR3 in amino acids: CASSGTRGHTEAFF. CDR3 in DNA: TGTGCCAGCAGCGGTACCAGGGGGCACACTGAAGCTTTCTTT.

This chain uses TRBV29-1 with TRBJ2-2; D may be TRBD1 (5 bases). The CDR3 runs to 15 residues. Germline CDR1 and CDR2: SQVTM and ANQGSEA. V dropped 6 bases and J dropped 4 bases, with 18 bases sitting between them. The DNA for the CDR3 is TGCAGCGTCCAAAGGGGTGGCAGGGCCACCGGGGAGCTGTTTTTT. Residues: CSVQRGGRATGELFF.

V gene TRBV7-9 combines with J gene TRBJ1-4, with 7 nucleotides matching TRBD1. Germline V lookup: CDR1 SEHNR, CDR2 FQNEAQ (reference sequence). The CDR3 spans 14 residues. V lost 6 bases to trimming and J lost 4 bases; unmatched junction nucleotides: 5. The CDR3 here is CASSYRGFNEKLFF. In nucleotides, the CDR3 is TGTGCCAGCAGTTACAGGGGATTTAATGAAAAACTGTTTTTT.